The 13 T cell receptor beta chains reported below all come from one sample, sequenced in a study of blood T cell repertoires in COVID-19. Libraries were prepared by immunoSEQ multiplex PCR; TCRdb keeps only in-frame clonotypes and omits some of them. The repertoire includes some 140,000 clones, 75% to 95% of them detected once, and about 0.55% sits in the top ten. The sequenced sample was peripheral blood. The receptors here all came from a man between 50 and 59 years old with acute or convalescent COVID-19.

The gene calls are TRBV19 and TRBJ2-7; 7 bases fit TRBD1. The CDR3 length is 14 residues. CDR1 is LNHDA and CDR2 is SQIVND in the germline V gene (reference sequence). Trimming cost V 5 bases and J 0 bases; bases outside gene matches: 4. Written as DNA, the CDR3 is TGTGCCAGTAGTGCACAGGGGAGCTCCTACGAGCAGTACTTC. This encodes CASSAQGSSYEQYF. Together with reference TRBV19 and TRBJ2-7, the CDR3 gives the full variable domain: DGGITQSPKYLFRKEGQNVTLSCEQNLNHDAMYWYRQDPGQGLRLIYYSQIVNDFQKGDIAEGYSVSREKKESFPLTVTSAQKNPTAFYLCASSAQGSSYEQYFGPGTRLTVT.

The chain carries TRBV7-2 and TRBJ1-4; 9 nucleotides align to TRBD1. The germline CDR1 and CDR2 sequences are SGHTA and FQGNSA. This CDR3 spans 14 amino acids. Trimming cost V 5 bases and J 8 bases; bases outside gene matches: 6. CDR3 DNA: TGTGCCAGCAGCCGGGACAGGGTTGGCGAAAAACTGTTTTTT. Protein: CASSRDRVGEKLFF.

The chain employs TRBV7-9 and TRBJ2-1; 8 bases line up with TRBD2. Germline V gives CDR1 SEHNR, CDR2 FQNEAQ (reference sequence). The CDR3 runs 15 residues. The V segment lost 5 bases and the J segment 5 bases; nucleotides outside the gene matches: 8. CDR3 nucleotides: TGTGCCAGCAGCCTGAGCGGGAGAGGCGACAATGAGCAGTTCTTC. Translation gives CASSLSGRGDNEQFF.

Here the CDR3 reads CASSTIGGEVYGYTF. The CDR3 region has the DNA TGTGCCAGTAGTACAATTGGAGGGGAGGTTTATGGCTACACCTTC. V usage is TRBV19 and J usage is TRBJ1-2; possibly TRBD1 for D (5 bases). The CDR3 consists of 15 residues. CDR1 is LNHDA, CDR2 SQIVND, per germline (reference sequence). Trimming pared 4 bases from V and 5 bases from J, leaving 17 bases between.

The chain recombines TRBV30 with TRBJ1-6, with a possible D match to TRBD1 (5 bases). CDR3 size: 13 residues. CDR1 is GTSNPN, CDR2 SVGIG, per germline (reference sequence). Trimming removed 0 bases at V and 7 bases at J, with 7 bases between. CDR3 nucleotides: TGTGCCTGGAGTGTACAGGAGAATTCACCCCTCCACTTT. It translates to CAWSVQENSPLHF.

V and J are TRBV6-6 and TRBJ1-3; a possible D gene is TRBD1 (5 bases). The V end lost 6 bases, the J end lost 0 bases, and 9 bases lay between the germline ends. The CDR3 loop spans 14 amino acids. Germline CDR1 MNHNY, CDR2 SVGAGI (reference sequence). In DNA form, the CDR3 reads TGTGCCAGCAGAACAGGCGCCTCTGGAAACACCATATATTTT. Translation: CASRTGASGNTIYF.

The gene calls are TRBV19 and TRBJ1-5, with D perhaps TRBD1 (6 bases). The germline V gene has CDR1 LNHDA and CDR2 SQIVND (reference sequence). The CDR3 is 13 residues long. V was clipped by 6 bases and J by 7 bases, with 13 bases between them. The CDR3 nucleotides read TGTGCCAGTAGGACCGACAGGTGGCAGCCCCAGCATTTT. This sequence encodes CASRTDRWQPQHF. The complete variable domain, with remaining parts taken from reference TRBV19 and TRBJ1-5, reads DGGITQSPKYLFRKEGQNVTLSCEQNLNHDAMYWYRQDPGQGLRLIYYSQIVNDFQKGDIAEGYSVSREKKESFPLTVTSAQKNPTAFYLCASRTDRWQPQHFGDGTRLSIL.

This chain joins TRBV19 and TRBJ1-5; D not certain. The CDR3 consists of 15 residues. The V end lost 3 bases, the J end lost 0 bases, and 9 bases lay between the germline ends. Looked up from germline, CDR1 is LNHDA and CDR2 is SQIVND (reference sequence). In DNA form, the CDR3 reads TGTGCCAGTAGTATCAGCGGGGATAGCAATCAGCCCCAGCATTTT. Translation: CASSISGDSNQPQHF.

The rearrangement uses TRBV7-9 and TRBJ2-5, with 11 bases fitting TRBD2. The CDR3 loop spans 13 amino acids. Trimming at V came to 6 bases and at J to 5 bases, leaving 2 bases not matched to a gene. CDR1 is SEHNR and CDR2 is FQNEAQ in the germline V gene (reference sequence). CDR3 amino acids: CASRRLAGETQYF. CDR3 in DNA: TGTGCCAGCAGAAGACTAGCGGGGGAGACCCAGTACTTC.

The J gene is TRBJ1-5, the V gene TRBV19; D call uncertain. From germline, CDR1 is LNHDA and CDR2 SQIVND (reference sequence). Between the trimmed V and J ends, which lost 3 bases and 2 bases, there was a span of 14 bases. The CDR3 length is 16 residues. This CDR3 reads CASSIQTQYGNQPQHF. CDR3 DNA sequence: TGTGCCAGTAGTATCCAGACACAGTACGGCAATCAGCCCCAGCATTTT.

The CDR3 sequence: CASRLADGTDTQYF. CDR3 bases: TGTGCCAGCAGACTAGCGGATGGAACAGATACGCAGTATTTT. The chain carries TRBV2 and TRBJ2-3, with 8 bases lining up with TRBD2. Germline V gene sequence: CDR1 SNHLY, CDR2 FYNNEI. The CDR3 runs to 14 residues. J was trimmed by 3 bases and V by 6 bases; bases with no gene match: 5.

The rearrangement links TRBV7-8 to TRBJ1-5; D not resolved. This CDR3 region has 13 residues. Per the germline V gene, CDR1 is SGHVS and CDR2 is FQNEAQ. V dropped 5 bases and J dropped 5 bases, with 10 bases sitting between them. Written as DNA, the CDR3 is TGTGCCAGCAGCGTCCTGACTGATCAGCCCCAGCATTTT. Amino acid sequence: CASSVLTDQPQHF.

V is TRBV6-5 and J is TRBJ1-1; 7 nucleotides match TRBD1. This CDR3 is 14 amino acids long. V lost 5 bases to trimming and J lost 3 bases; unmatched junction nucleotides: 6. Germline assignment: CDR1 MNHEY and CDR2 SVGAGI. CDR3: CASSPATGYTEAFF. The CDR3 region has the DNA TGTGCCAGCAGTCCGGCGACAGGGTACACTGAAGCTTTCTTT.